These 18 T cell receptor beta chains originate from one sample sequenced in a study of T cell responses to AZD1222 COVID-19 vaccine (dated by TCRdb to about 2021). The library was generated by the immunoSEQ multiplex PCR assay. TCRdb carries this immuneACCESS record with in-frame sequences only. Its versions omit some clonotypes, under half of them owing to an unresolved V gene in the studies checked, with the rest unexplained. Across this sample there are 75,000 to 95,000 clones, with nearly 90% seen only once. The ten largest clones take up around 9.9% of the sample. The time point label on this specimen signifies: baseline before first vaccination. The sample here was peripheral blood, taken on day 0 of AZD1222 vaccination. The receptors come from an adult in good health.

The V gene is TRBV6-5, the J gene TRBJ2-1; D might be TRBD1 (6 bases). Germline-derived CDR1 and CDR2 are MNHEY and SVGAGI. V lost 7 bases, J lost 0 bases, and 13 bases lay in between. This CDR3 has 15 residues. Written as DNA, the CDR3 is TGTGCCAGCATTCGAAGGGGGAGCTCCTACAATGAGCAGTTCTTC. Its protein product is CASIRRGSSYNEQFF.

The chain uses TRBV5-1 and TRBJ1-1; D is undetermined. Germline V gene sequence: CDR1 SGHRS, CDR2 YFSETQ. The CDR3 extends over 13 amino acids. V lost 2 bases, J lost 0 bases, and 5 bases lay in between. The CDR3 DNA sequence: TGCGCCAGCAGCTTCACCGTGAACACTGAAGCTTTCTTT. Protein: CASSFTVNTEAFF.

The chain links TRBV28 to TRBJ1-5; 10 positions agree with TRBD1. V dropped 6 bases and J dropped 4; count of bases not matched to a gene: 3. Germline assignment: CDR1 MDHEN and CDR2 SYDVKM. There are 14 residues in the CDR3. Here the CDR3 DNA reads TGTGCCAGCAGGGGGACAGGGGAAAATCAGCCCCAGCATTTT. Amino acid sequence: CASRGTGENQPQHF. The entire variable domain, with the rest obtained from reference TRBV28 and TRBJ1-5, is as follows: DVKVTQSSRYLVKRTGEKVFLECVQDMDHENMFWYRQDPGLGLRLIYFSYDVKMKEKGDIPEGYSVSREKKERFSLILESASTNQTSMYLCASRGTGENQPQHFGDGTRLSIL.

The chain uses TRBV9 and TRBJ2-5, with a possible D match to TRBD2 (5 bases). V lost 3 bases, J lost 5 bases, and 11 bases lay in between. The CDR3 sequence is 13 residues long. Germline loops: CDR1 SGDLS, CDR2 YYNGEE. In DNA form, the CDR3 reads TGTGCCAGCAGCGCCGAGGGTAGTGAGACCCAGTACTTC. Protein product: CASSAEGSETQYF. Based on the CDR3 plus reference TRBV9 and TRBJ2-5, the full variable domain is DSGVTQTPKHLITATGQRVTLRCSPRSGDLSVYWYQQSLDQGLQFLIQYYNGEERAKGNILERFSAQQFPDLHSELNLSSLELGDSALYFCASSAEGSETQYFGPGTRLLVL.

The CDR3 protein is CASSSRLAGGADTQYF. CDR3 DNA: TGTGCCAGCAGCAGTCGACTAGCGGGAGGTGCAGATACGCAGTATTTT. The rearrangement uses TRBV11-2 and TRBJ2-3; 13 bases fit TRBD2. CDR1 is SGHAT, CDR2 FQNNGV, per germline. The CDR3 length is 16 residues. Unmatched junction bases numbered 6, after V lost 5 bases and J lost 4 bases.

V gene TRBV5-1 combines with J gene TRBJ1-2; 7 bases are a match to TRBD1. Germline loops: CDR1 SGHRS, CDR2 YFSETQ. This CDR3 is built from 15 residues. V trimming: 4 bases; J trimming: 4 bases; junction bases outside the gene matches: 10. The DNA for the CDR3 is TGCGCCAGCAGCGGTACAGGGGAGGATCCCTATGGCTACACCTTC. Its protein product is CASSGTGEDPYGYTF. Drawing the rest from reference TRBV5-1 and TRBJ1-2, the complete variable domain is KAGVTQTPRYLIKTRGQQVTLSCSPISGHRSVSWYQQTPGQGLQFLFEYFSETQRNKGNFPGRFSGRQFSNSRSEMNVSTLELGDSALYLCASSGTGEDPYGYTFGSGTRLTVV.

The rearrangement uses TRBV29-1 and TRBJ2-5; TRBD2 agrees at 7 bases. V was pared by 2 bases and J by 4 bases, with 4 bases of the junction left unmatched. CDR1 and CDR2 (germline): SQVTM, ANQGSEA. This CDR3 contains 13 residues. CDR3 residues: CSVEPPGGETQYF. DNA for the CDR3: TGCAGCGTTGAACCGCCGGGGGGAGAGACCCAGTACTTC.

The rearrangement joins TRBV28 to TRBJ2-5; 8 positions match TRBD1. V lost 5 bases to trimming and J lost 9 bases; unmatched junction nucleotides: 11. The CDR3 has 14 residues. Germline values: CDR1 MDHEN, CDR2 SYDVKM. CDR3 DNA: TGTGCCAGCAGTAACGGACAGGGCCCCTGGGCCCAGTACTTC. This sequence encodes CASSNGQGPWAQYF.

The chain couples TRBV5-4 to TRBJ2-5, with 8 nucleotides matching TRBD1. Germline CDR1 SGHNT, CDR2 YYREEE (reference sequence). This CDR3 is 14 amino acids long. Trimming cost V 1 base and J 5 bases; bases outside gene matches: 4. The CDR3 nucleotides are TGTGCCAGCAGCTTGAGCAGGGGGCGGGAGACCCAGTACTTC. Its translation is CASSLSRGRETQYF.

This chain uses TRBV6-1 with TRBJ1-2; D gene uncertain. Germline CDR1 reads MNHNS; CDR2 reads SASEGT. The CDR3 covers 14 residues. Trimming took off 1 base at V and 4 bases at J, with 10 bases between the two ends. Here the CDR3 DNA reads TGTGCCAGCAGTGAAGGGGTCAGGTCCTATGGCTACACCTTC. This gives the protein CASSEGVRSYGYTF.

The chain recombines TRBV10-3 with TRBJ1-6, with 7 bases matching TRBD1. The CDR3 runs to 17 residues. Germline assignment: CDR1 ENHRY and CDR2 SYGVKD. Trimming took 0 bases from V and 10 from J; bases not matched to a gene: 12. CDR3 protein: CAISESDGGGPGSPLHF. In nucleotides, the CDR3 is TGTGCCATCAGTGAGTCAGATGGAGGGGGCCCGGGGTCACCCCTCCACTTT.

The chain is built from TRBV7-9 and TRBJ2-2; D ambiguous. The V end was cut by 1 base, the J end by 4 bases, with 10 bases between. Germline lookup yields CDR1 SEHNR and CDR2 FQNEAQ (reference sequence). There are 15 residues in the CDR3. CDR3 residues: CASSLERVGTGELFF. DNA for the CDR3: TGTGCCAGCAGCTTAGAACGGGTGGGCACCGGGGAGCTGTTTTTT.

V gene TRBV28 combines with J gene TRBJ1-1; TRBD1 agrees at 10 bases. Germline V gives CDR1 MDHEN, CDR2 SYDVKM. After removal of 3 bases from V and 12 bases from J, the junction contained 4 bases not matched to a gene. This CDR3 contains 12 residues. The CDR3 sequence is CASSFEGQGTFF. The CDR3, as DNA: TGTGCCAGCAGTTTCGAGGGACAGGGGACTTTCTTT.

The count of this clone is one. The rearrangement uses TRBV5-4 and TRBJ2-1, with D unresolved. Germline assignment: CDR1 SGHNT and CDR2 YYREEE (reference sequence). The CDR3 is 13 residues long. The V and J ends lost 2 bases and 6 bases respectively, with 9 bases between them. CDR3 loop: CASSFPQANEQFF. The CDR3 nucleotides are TGTGCCAGCAGCTTCCCCCAGGCCAATGAGCAGTTCTTC.

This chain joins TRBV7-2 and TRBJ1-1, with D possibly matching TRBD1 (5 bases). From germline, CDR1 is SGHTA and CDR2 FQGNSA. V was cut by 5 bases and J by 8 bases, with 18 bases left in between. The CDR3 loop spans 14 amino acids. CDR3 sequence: CASSPGTSTLEAFF. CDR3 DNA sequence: TGTGCCAGCAGCCCCGGGACTTCCACTCTCGAAGCTTTCTTT.

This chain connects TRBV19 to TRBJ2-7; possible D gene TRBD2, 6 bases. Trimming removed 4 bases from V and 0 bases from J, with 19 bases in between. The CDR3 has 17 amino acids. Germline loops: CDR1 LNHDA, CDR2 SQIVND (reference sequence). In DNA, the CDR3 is TGTGCCAGTAGTAACCCCCGGACTACAGCAGCCTCCTACGAGCAGTACTTC. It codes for CASSNPRTTAASYEQYF.

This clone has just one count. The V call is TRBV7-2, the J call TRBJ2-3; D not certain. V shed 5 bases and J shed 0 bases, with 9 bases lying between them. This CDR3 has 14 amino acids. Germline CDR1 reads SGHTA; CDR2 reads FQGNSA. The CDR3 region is CASSPGRSTDTQYF. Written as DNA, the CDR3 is TGTGCCAGCAGCCCCGGACGGAGCACAGATACGCAGTATTTT.

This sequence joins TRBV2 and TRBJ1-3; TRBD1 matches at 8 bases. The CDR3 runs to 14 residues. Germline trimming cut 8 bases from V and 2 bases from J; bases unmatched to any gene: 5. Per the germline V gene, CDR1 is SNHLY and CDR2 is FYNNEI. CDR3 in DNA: TGTGCCAGCTCTAGGACAGGGACTGGAAACACCATATATTTT. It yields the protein CASSRTGTGNTIYF.